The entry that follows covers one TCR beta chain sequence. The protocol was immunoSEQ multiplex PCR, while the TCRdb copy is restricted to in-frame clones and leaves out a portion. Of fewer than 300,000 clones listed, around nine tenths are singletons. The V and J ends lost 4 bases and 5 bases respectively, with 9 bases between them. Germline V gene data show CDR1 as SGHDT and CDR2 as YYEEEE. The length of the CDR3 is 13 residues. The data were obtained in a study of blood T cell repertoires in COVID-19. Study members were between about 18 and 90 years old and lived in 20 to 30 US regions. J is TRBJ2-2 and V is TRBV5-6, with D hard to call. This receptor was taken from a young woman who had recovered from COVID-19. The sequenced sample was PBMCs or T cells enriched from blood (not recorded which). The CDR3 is CASSLYGTGELFF. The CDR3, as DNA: TGTGCCAGCAGCCTCTACGGGACCGGGGAGCTGTTTTTT.